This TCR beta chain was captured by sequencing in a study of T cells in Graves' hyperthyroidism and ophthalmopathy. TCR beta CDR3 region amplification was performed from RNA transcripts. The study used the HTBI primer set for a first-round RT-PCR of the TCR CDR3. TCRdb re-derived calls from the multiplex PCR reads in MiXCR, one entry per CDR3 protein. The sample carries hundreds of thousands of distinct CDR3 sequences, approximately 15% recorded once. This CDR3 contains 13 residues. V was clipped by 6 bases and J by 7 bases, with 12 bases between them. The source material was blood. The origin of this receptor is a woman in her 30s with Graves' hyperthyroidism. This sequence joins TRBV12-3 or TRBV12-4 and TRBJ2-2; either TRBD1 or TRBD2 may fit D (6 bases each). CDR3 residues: CASRGGKFGELFF. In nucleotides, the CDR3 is TGTGCCAGCAGGGGGGGCAAGTTCGGGGAGCTGTTTTTT.